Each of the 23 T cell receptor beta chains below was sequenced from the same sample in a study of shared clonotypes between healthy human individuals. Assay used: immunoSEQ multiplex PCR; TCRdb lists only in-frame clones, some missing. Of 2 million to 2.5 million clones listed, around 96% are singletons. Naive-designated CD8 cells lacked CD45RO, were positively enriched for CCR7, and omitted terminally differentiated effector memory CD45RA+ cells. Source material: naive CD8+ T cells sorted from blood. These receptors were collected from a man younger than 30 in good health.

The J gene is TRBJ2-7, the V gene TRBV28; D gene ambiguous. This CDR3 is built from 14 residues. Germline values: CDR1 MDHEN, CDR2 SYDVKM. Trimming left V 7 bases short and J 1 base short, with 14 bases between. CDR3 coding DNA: TGTGCCAGCACCCCCCGCCCAGGATCCTACGAGCAGTACTTC. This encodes CASTPRPGSYEQYF.

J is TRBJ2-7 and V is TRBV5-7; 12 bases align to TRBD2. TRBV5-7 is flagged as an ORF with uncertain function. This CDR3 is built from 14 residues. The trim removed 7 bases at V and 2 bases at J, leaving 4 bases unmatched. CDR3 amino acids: CASWGLAGTYEQYF. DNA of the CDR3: TGTGCCAGCTGGGGACTAGCGGGTACCTACGAGCAGTACTTC.

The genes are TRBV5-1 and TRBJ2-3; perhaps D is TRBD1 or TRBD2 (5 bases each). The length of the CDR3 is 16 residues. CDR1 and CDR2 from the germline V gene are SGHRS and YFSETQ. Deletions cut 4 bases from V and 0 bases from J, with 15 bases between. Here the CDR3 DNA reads TGCGCCAGCAGCCCTGGGACGCTCGCTAGCACAGATACGCAGTATTTT. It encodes CASSPGTLASTDTQYF.

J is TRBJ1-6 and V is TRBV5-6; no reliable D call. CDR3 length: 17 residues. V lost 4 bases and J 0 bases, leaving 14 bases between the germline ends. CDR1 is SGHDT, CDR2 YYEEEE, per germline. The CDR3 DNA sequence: TGTGCCAGCAGCATTTCCTACAGAAGCTCCTATAATTCACCCCTCCACTTT. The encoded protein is CASSISYRSSYNSPLHF. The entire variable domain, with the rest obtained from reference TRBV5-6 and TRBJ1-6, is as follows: DAGVTQSPTHLIKTRGQQVTLRCSPKSGHDTVSWYQQALGQGPQFIFQYYEEEERQRGNFPDRFSGHQFPNYSSELNVNALLLGDSALYLCASSISYRSSYNSPLHFGNGTRLTVT.

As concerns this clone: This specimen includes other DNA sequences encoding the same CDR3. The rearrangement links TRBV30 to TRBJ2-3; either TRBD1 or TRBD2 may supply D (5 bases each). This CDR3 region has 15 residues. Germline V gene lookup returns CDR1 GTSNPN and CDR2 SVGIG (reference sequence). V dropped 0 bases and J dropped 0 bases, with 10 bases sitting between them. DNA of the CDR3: TGTGCCTGGAGTGTAGGGACGGGGAGCACAGATACGCAGTATTTT. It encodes CAWSVGTGSTDTQYF. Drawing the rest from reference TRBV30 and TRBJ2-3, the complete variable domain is SQTIHQWPATLVQPVGSPLSLECTVEGTSNPNLYWYRQAAGRGLQLLFYSVGIGQISSEVPQNLSASRPQDRQFILSSKKLLLSDSGFYLCAWSVGTGSTDTQYFGPGTRLTVL.

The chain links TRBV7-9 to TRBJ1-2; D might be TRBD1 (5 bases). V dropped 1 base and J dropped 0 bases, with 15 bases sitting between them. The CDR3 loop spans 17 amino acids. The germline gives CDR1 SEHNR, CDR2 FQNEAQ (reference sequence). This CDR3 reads CASSLGRGGMANYGYTF. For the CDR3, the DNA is TGTGCCAGCAGCTTAGGGCGGGGCGGAATGGCTAACTATGGCTACACCTTC. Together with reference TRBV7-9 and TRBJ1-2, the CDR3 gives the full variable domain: DTGVSQNPRHKITKRGQNVTFRCDPISEHNRLYWYRQTLGQGPEFLTYFQNEAQLEKSRLLSDRFSAERPKGSFSTLEIQRTEQGDSAMYLCASSLGRGGMANYGYTFGSGTRLTVV.

CDR3 loop: CASSQGGGAYEQYF. The CDR3 nucleotides are TGTGCCAGCAGCCAGGGAGGGGGGGCGTACGAGCAGTACTTC. This chain joins TRBV6-5 and TRBJ2-7; the D gene is possibly TRBD2 (7 bases). Trimming took 6 bases from V and 4 from J, leaving 16 bases between them. Germline CDR1 and CDR2: MNHEY and SVGAGI. The CDR3 spans 14 residues.

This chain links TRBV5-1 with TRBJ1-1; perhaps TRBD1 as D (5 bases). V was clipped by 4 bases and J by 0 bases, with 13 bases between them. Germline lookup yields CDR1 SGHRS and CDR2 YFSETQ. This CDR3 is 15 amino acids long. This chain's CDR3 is CASSTDSFMNTEAFF. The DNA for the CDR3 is TGCGCCAGCAGCACTGACAGTTTCATGAACACTGAAGCTTTCTTT.

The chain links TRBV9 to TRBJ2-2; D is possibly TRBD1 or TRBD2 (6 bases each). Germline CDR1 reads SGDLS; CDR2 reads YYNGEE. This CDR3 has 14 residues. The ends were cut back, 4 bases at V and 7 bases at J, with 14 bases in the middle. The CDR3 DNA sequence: TGTGCCAGCAGCATAGACGGGGGCAACGGGGAGCTGTTTTTT. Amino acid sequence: CASSIDGGNGELFF.

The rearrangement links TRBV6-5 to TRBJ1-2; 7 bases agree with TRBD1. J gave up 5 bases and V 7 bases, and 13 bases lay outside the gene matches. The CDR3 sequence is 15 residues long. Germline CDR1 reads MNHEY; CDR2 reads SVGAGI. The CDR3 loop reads CASKADQGENYGYTF. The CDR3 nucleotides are TGTGCCAGCAAAGCAGATCAGGGGGAGAATTATGGCTACACCTTC.

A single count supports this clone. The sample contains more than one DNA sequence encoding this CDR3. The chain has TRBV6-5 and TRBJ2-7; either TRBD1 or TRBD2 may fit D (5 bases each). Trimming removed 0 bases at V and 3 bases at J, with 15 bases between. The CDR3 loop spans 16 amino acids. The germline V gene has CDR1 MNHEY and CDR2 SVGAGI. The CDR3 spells CASSYSTGERGYEQYF. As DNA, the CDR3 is TGTGCCAGCAGTTACTCGACCGGGGAAAGGGGCTACGAGCAGTACTTC.

The chain's CDR3 is CARSRLAGEYNEQFF. DNA of the CDR3: TGTGCCAGAAGCCGTCTAGCGGGAGAGTACAATGAGCAGTTCTTC. The gene calls are TRBV7-5 and TRBJ2-1; TRBD2 is the table's D call and was not checked against the DNA. TRBV7-5 is recorded as a pseudogene. This CDR3 spans 15 amino acids.

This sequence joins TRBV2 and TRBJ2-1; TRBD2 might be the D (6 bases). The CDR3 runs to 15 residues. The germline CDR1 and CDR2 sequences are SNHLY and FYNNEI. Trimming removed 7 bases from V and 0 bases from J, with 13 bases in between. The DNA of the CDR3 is TGTGCCAGCATCCTAACGACTAGCTCCTACAATGAGCAGTTCTTC. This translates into CASILTTSSYNEQFF.

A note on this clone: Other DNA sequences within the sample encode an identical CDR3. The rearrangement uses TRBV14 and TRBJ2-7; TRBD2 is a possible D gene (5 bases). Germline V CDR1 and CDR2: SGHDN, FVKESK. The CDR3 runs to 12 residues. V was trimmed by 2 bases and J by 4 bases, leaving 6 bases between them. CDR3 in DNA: TGTGCCAGCAGCCAACCGGGGTACGAGCAGTACTTC. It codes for CASSQPGYEQYF.

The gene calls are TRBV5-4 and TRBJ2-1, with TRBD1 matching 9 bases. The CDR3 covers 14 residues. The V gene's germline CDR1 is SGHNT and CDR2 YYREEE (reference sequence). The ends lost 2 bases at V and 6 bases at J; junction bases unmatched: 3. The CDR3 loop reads CASSFGTGSNEQFF. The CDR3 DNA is TGTGCCAGCAGCTTCGGGACAGGGAGCAATGAGCAGTTCTTC.

The CDR3 reads CASRTGDRGYTF. The CDR3 bases are TGTGCCAGCAGGACAGGAGATCGGGGCTACACCTTC. The chain couples TRBV2 to TRBJ1-2; D is perhaps TRBD1 (6 bases). Deletions cut 6 bases from V and 8 bases from J, with 13 bases between. Germline-derived CDR1 and CDR2 are SNHLY and FYNNEI. This CDR3 is built from 12 residues. Full variable domain (missing parts from reference TRBV2 and TRBJ1-2): EPEVTQTPSHQVTQMGQEVILRCVPISNHLYFYWYRQILGQKVEFLVSFYNNEISEKSEIFDDQFSVERPDGSNFTLKIRSTKLEDSAMYFCASRTGDRGYTFGSGTRLTVV.

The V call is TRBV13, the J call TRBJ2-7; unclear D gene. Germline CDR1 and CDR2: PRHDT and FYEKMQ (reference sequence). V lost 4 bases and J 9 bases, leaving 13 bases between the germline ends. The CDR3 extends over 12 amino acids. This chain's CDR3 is CASSSNWGGQYF. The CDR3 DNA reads TGTGCCAGCAGCTCCAATTGGGGTGGGCAGTACTTC.

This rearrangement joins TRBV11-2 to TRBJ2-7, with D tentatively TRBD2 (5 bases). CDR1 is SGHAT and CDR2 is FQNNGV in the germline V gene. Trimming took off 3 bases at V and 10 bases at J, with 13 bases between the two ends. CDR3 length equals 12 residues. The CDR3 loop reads CASSLGTRDQYF. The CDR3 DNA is TGTGCCAGCAGCTTGGGAACTAGAGACCAGTACTTC.

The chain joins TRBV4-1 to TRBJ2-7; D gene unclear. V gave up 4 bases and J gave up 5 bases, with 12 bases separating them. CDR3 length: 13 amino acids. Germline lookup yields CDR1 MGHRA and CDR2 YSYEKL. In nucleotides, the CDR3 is TGCGCCAGCAGCCCCGCGGCGGAGAACGAGCAGTACTTC. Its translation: CASSPAAENEQYF.

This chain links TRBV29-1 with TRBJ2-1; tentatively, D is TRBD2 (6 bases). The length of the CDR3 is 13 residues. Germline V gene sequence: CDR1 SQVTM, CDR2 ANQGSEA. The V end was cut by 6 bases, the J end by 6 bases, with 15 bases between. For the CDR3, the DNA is TGCAGCGTAGAACGGGAGTTCGGCAATGAGCAGTTCTTC. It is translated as CSVEREFGNEQFF.

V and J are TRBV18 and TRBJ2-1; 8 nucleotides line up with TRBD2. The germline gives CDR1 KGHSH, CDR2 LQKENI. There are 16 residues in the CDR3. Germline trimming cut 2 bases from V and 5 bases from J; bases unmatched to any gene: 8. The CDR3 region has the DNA TGTGCCAGCTCACCATATAGCGGGGCTTGGGACAATGAGCAGTTCTTC. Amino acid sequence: CASSPYSGAWDNEQFF. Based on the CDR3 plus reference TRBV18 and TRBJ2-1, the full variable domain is NAGVMQNPRHLVRRRGQEARLRCSPMKGHSHVYWYRQLPEEGLKFMVYLQKENIIDESGMPKERFSAEFPKEGPSILRIQQVVRGDSAAYFCASSPYSGAWDNEQFFGPGTRLTVL.

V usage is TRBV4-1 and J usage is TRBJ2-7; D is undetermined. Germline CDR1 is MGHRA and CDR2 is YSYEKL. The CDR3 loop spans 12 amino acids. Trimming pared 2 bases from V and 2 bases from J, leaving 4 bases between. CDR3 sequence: CASSQHPYEQYF. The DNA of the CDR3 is TGCGCCAGCAGCCAACACCCCTACGAGCAGTACTTC.

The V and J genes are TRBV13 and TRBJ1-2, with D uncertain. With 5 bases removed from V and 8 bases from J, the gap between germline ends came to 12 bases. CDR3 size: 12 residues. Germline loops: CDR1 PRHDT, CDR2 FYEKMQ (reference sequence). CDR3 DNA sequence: TGTGCCAGCAGCCCGGGTTCAGCGGGCTACACCTTC. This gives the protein CASSPGSAGYTF.